The rows below give T cell receptor beta chains drawn from one sample of a study of blood T cell repertoires in COVID-19. Sequenced by immunoSEQ multiplex PCR; TCRdb stores in-frame clones only, minus some. The table lists around 120,000 clones, less than 90% of them singletons. The sample was peripheral blood. The receptors stem from a young man with acute or convalescent COVID-19. The CDR3 runs from the conserved cysteine through the conserved F or W. The order of the fields is clone size, D gene, J gene, V gene, CDR3 DNA, CDR3 protein. D genes are given only for firm matches. The size entry is marked missing in some rows and otherwise reads once, few, many or a size class.

>-|TRBD1|TRBJ1-1|TRBV24-1
TGTGCCACCAGTGATTTAAAGGACAGGGCTGGAGCTTTCTTT
CATSDLKDRAGAFF
>many|-|TRBJ1-1|TRBV4-1
TGCGCCAGCAGCCAAGGCGGGAACACTGAAGCTTTCTTT
CASSQGGNTEAFF
>-|-|TRBJ1-2|TRBV30
TGTGCCATAGAGATGGGGGGTGGCTACACCTTC
CAIEMGGGYTF
>-|-|TRBJ2-7|TRBV5-4
TGTGCCAGCAGCTCCTACAGGGTATCCTACGAGCAGTACTTC
CASSSYRVSYEQYF
>-|-|TRBJ2-6|TRBV19
TGTGCCAGTAGTATCTCTGGGGCCGGGGCCAACGTCCTGACTTTC
CASSISGAGANVLTF
>once|-|TRBJ2-3|TRBV30
TGTGCCTGGACGAAGCGGAGCACAGATACGCAGTATTTT
CAWTKRSTDTQYF
>-|-|TRBJ1-4|TRBV18
TGTGCCAGCTCATCAGGGCAGTCGGTTGAAAAACTGTTTTTT
CASSSGQSVEKLFF
>once|TRBD2|TRBJ2-1|TRBV7-2
TGTGCCAGCAGCCTAACTAGCGGAGACTCCTACAATGAGCAGTTCTTC
CASSLTSGDSYNEQFF
>-|-|TRBJ2-5|TRBV10-3
TGTGCCATCAGTTTCCGGGACTCCCGGGAGACCCAGTACTTC
CAISFRDSRETQYF
>few|TRBD2|TRBJ2-3|TRBV28
TGTGCCAGCAGTTTATTACTTCACAGGGGGCTCGAGACTAGCGGGAGTACAGATACGCAGTATTTT
CASSLLLHRGLETSGSTDTQYF
>-|-|TRBJ2-7|TRBV27
TGTGCCAGCAGTTTATCTTGGGGGCGCGAGCAGTACTTC
CASSLSWGREQYF
>-|-|TRBJ2-3|TRBV6-1
TGTGCCAGCAGTGAATCTAGGACAGTAGGGTTGACAGATACGCAGTATTTT
CASSESRTVGLTDTQYF
>-|-|TRBJ2-5|TRBV6-6
TGTGCCAGCAGCTACGGGGGAGGTGCCGAGACCCAGTACTTC
CASSYGGGAETQYF
>-|TRBD1|TRBJ1-2|TRBV19
TGTGCCAGTACGAGGACAGGGGGTTATAACTATGGCTACACCTTC
CASTRTGGYNYGYTF
>few|TRBD1|TRBJ1-5|TRBV6-5
TGTGCCAGCAGTTACCCGACAGGGGCGGGACAGCCCCAGCATTTT
CASSYPTGAGQPQHF
>-|-|TRBJ2-7|TRBV30
TGTGCCTGGAGGGGGGCCCCACTATCCGGCGAGCAGTACTTC
CAWRGAPLSGEQYF
>-|-|TRBJ2-1|TRBV11-2
TGTGCCAGCAGCTTAGGGGCCAGTAATGAGCAGTTCTTC
CASSLGASNEQFF
>-|-|TRBJ2-6|TRBV19
TGTGCCAGTTCCGGTCTCTCTGGGGCCAACGTCCTGACTTTC
CASSGLSGANVLTF
>once|TRBD1|TRBJ1-2|TRBV29-1
TGCAGCGGAGGACAGGCGAGCGACTATGGCTACACCTTC
CSGGQASDYGYTF
>once|TRBD1|TRBJ1-4|TRBV6-6
TGTGCCAGCAAGGGACAGGGGGCGCTTGAAAAACTGTTTTTT
CASKGQGALEKLFF
>-|TRBD2|TRBJ2-7|TRBV24-1
TGTGCCACCAGTGATTTGCGGCTAGCGGGGGCCTACGAGCAGTACTTC
CATSDLRLAGAYEQYF
>-|-|TRBJ2-5|TRBV3-1/TRBV3-2
TGTGCCAGCAGACCCGTTAGCGGAGGGACCCAGTACTTC
CASRPVSGGTQYF
>few|-|TRBJ1-5|TRBV4-3
TGCGCCAGCAGCCCCCGGACAGACGAAGGGCCCCAGCATTTT
CASSPRTDEGPQHF
>-|-|TRBJ2-2|TRBV2
TGTGCCAGCAGTGAGGAGCGGTCGAACACCGGGGAGCTGTTTTTT
CASSEERSNTGELFF
>-|TRBD1|TRBJ1-5|TRBV19
TGTGCCAGTAGTATCTCAGGGGGAATGAGCAATCAGCCCCAGCATTTT
CASSISGGMSNQPQHF
>-|-|TRBJ2-1|TRBV19
TGTGCCAGTAGTCCTCATAACAGTGGAATCAATGAGCAGTTCTTC
CASSPHNSGINEQFF
>-|TRBD2|TRBJ2-1|TRBV19
TGTGCCAGTAGTATAGTAGTCCTAGCGGGGGGGCAGAATGAGCAGTTCTTC
CASSIVVLAGGQNEQFF
>-|-|TRBJ1-3|TRBV6-2/TRBV6-3
TGTGCCAGCAGTGACCACCGGGACAACTCTGGAAACACCATATATTTT
CASSDHRDNSGNTIYF
>few|-|TRBJ1-2|TRBV5-5
TGTGCCAGCAGCCTGAGGCAAGGATATGGCTACACCTTC
CASSLRQGYGYTF
>-|-|TRBJ1-2|TRBV5-1
TGCGCCAGCAGCTTGGAACTCGGGGGTGAGGGCTACACCTTC
CASSLELGGEGYTF
>-|TRBD1|TRBJ1-1|TRBV3-1/TRBV3-2
TGTGCCAGCAGGACAGGGGAGAACACTGAAGCTTTCTTT
CASRTGENTEAFF
>-|-|TRBJ2-1|TRBV5-6
TGTGCCAGCAGCCGCCTGGGGGTGGGAGGAGGTGGGGCCTACAATGAGCAGTTCTTC
CASSRLGVGGGGAYNEQFF
>few|TRBD1|TRBJ1-5|TRBV5-4
TGTGCCAGCAGCGGAGACAGGGGCCAGCCCCAGCATTTT
CASSGDRGQPQHF
>-|-|TRBJ1-4|TRBV5-5
TGTGCCAGCAGCCGGGGGGGCTACAATGAAAAACTGTTTTTT
CASSRGGYNEKLFF
>-|TRBD1|TRBJ1-5|TRBV28
TGTGCCAGCAGTACCCGACAGGGGACAAATCAGCCCCAGCATTTT
CASSTRQGTNQPQHF
>-|TRBD1|TRBJ2-3|TRBV18
TGTGCCAGCTCGGCGACAGGGCATAGCACAGATACGCAGTATTTT
CASSATGHSTDTQYF
>few|-|TRBJ1-4|TRBV6-6
TGTGCCAGCTGGACAAGTAATAATGAAAAACTGTTTTTT
CASWTSNNEKLFF
>-|TRBD1|TRBJ1-2|TRBV9
TGTGCCAGCAGCGTCCCTCCGGGACAGAAAAATCATAACTATGGCTACACCTTC
CASSVPPGQKNHNYGYTF
>-|TRBD2|TRBJ2-7|TRBV30
TGTGCCTGGAGTTCTGCGGGGGGACATAACTCCTACGAGCAGTACTTC
CAWSSAGGHNSYEQYF
>-|-|TRBJ2-5|TRBV3-1/TRBV3-2
TGTGCCACCCGAGACTCCCTCCTGTACCAAGAGACCCAGTACTTC
CATRDSLLYQETQYF
>-|TRBD2|TRBJ2-7|TRBV6-5
TGTGCCAGCAGTCGACTAGCGGGGACCTACGAGCAGTACTTC
CASSRLAGTYEQYF
>-|-|TRBJ2-1|TRBV18
TGTGCCAGCTCCCCCAGTCTAGCAGGTGATCCCTACAATGAGCAGTTCTTC
CASSPSLAGDPYNEQFF
>-|TRBD1|TRBJ2-3|TRBV4-1
TGCGCCAGCAGCCCCCTTTTTCAGGGGGCGCGGACAGATACGCAGTATTTT
CASSPLFQGARTDTQYF
>-|TRBD1|TRBJ1-5|TRBV7-9
TGTGCCAGCAGCTTAGGAGGGGGCGAATGGGATCAGCCCCAGCATTTT
CASSLGGGEWDQPQHF
>-|-|TRBJ2-3|TRBV30
TGTGCCTGGAGTCCTCCTAGCACAGATACGCAGTATTTT
CAWSPPSTDTQYF
>-|TRBD2|TRBJ2-5|TRBV7-8
TGTGCCAGCAGCTTCACTAGCGGGGGGTTGGAGACCCAGTACTTC
CASSFTSGGLETQYF
>-|-|TRBJ1-5|TRBV6-5
TGTGCCAGCAACGAAGTCCCGGATCAGCCCCAGCATTTT
CASNEVPDQPQHF
>-|TRBD1|TRBJ1-6|TRBV5-4
TGTGCCAGCAGCTTGCGGACAGGACAATATTCACCCCTCCACTTT
CASSLRTGQYSPLHF
>-|TRBD1|TRBJ1-2|TRBV4-1
TGCGCCAGCAGCCAGGTGGGACAGACTTTCTATGGCTACACCTTC
CASSQVGQTFYGYTF
>-|-|TRBJ1-2|TRBV5-1
TGCGCCAGCAGCCGCAAAGAGACCATCAGGGGAGAGGAGGGCTACACCTTC
CASSRKETIRGEEGYTF
>-|TRBD2|TRBJ2-2|TRBV9
TGTGCCAGCAGCGTTAGCGGGTCGAACACCGGGGAGCTGTTTTTT
CASSVSGSNTGELFF
>-|-|TRBJ1-2|TRBV7-8
TGTGCCAGCAGCCGAGAGCGGACCGGGGGATATGGCTACACCTTC
CASSRERTGGYGYTF
>-|-|TRBJ2-5|TRBV7-6
TGTGCCAGCAGCTACTTCGGACAGAACCAAGAGACCCAGTACTTC
CASSYFGQNQETQYF
>once|-|TRBJ1-1|TRBV20-1
TGCAGTGCTTCCAGGGGCGCTGAAGCTTTCTTT
CSASRGAEAFF